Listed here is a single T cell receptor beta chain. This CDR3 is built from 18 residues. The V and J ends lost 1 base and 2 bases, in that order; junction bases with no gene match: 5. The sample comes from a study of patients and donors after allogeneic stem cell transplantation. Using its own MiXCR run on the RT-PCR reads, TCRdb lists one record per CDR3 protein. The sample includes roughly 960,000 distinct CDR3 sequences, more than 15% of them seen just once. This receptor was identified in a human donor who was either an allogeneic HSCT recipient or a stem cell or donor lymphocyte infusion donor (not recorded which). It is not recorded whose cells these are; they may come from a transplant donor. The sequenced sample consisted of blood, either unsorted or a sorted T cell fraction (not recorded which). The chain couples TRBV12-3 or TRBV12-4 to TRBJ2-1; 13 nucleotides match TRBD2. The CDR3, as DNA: TGTGCCAGCAGTTTAGGGACTAGCGGGGGAGGGGCCTACAATGAGCAGTTCTTC. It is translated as CASSLGTSGGGAYNEQFF.